This is a list of T cell receptor beta chains from one sample in a study of cytomegalovirus exposure and HLA in healthy donors. TCRdb's copy holds only in-frame clones and misses some; the assay was immunoSEQ multiplex PCR. The data show about 130,000 clones, almost 85% seen once. The source material was PBMCs. These receptors were taken from a boy between 2 and 10 years old in good health and CMV-seronegative. Each CDR3 is given with its conserved first and last residue. A D gene is named only where the DNA matches it firmly. Size is stated for part of the rows, as once, few or many counts, or as a class when the clone is expanded.

abundance	len	d_gene	j_gene	v_gene	CDR3nt	CDR3aa
.	15	TRBD1	TRBJ1-2	TRBV7-9	TGTGCCAGCAGCTTAGGTGCCCGGGACAGGGTCGGCTACACCTTC	CASSLGARDRVGYTF
.	12	.	TRBJ2-1	TRBV19	TGTGCCAGTAGTCCGTATTCGGATGAGCAGTTCTTC	CASSPYSDEQFF
.	18	.	TRBJ1-3	TRBV9	TGTGCCAGCAGCGTAGGCGGTGTGAGAACTCTCTCTGGAAACACCATATATTTT	CASSVGGVRTLSGNTIYF
.	14	TRBD2	TRBJ2-7	TRBV4-3	TGCGCCAGCAGCCAAGATAGTCGGGGGGGCGAGCAGTACTTC	CASSQDSRGGEQYF
few	13	.	TRBJ1-4	TRBV6-5	TGTGCCAGCAGGAAAATGGGAGATGAAAAACTGTTTTTT	CASRKMGDEKLFF
.	15	.	TRBJ1-1	TRBV7-2	TGTGCCAGCAGCTTAGACCGAGACAGGAACACTGAAGCTTTCTTT	CASSLDRDRNTEAFF
.	14	.	TRBJ1-4	TRBV6-1	TGTGCCAGCAGTTATCCCCCTCCGGGTGAAAAACTGTTTTTT	CASSYPPPGEKLFF
.	17	TRBD1	TRBJ2-7	TRBV4-3	TGCGCCAGCAGCCCTACGGTTAGGGGGCGAAGCTCCTACGAGCAGTACTTC	CASSPTVRGRSSYEQYF
few	13	.	TRBJ1-1	TRBV5-3	TGTGCCAGCAAGCTCCAGGTGAACACTGAAGCTTTCTTT	CASKLQVNTEAFF
once	13	.	TRBJ2-3	TRBV13	TGTGCCAGCAGCTTTGAAACCCCAGGGACGCAGTATTTT	CASSFETPGTQYF
.	14	.	TRBJ2-3	TRBV11-2	TGTGCCAGCAGCTTAGGTCAAAACACAGATACGCAGTATTTT	CASSLGQNTDTQYF
.	16	TRBD1	TRBJ1-1	TRBV2	TGTGCCAGCAGTGAAGTGTTACAGGGGCCGCTTGGGAAAGCTTTCTTT	CASSEVLQGPLGKAFF
.	14	.	TRBJ2-1	TRBV4-3	TGCGCCAGCAGCCTTCAGGGGTCATACAATGAGCAGTTCTTC	CASSLQGSYNEQFF
.	17	.	TRBJ1-2	TRBV19	TGTGCCAGTGTTCGTCGTAGTGGACAGCCTTCAGACTATGGCTACACCTTC	CASVRRSGQPSDYGYTF
.	17	TRBD2	TRBJ2-1	TRBV18	TGTGCCAGCTCACCACTGGCTAGCGGGGCCTCCTACAATGAGCAGTTCTTC	CASSPLASGASYNEQFF
.	15	TRBD2	TRBJ2-1	TRBV11-2	TGTGCCAGCAGCTTAGCCAGCGGGAGTTCGAGGGAGCAGTTCTTC	CASSLASGSSREQFF
.	12	.	TRBJ1-2	TRBV6-5	TGTGCCATCCGTTCAGGGCACTATGGCTACACCTTC	CAIRSGHYGYTF
.	12	.	TRBJ2-2	TRBV7-6	TGTGCCAGCAGCTTGCTAGCCGGGGAGCTGTTTTTT	CASSLLAGELFF
.	15	TRBD2	TRBJ2-3	TRBV30	TGTGCCTGGAGTGAAGCGGGGCTATACACAGATACGCAGTATTTT	CAWSEAGLYTDTQYF
.	16	TRBD1	TRBJ1-2	TRBV6-1	TGTGCCAGCAGTGATTCGATGGACAGGGCGGGCTATGGCTACACCTTC	CASSDSMDRAGYGYTF
.	13	.	TRBJ1-3	TRBV7-8	TGTGCCAGCAGCTTAGCCTACCGAAACACCATATATTTT	CASSLAYRNTIYF
.	13	TRBD1	TRBJ1-1	TRBV5-1	TGCGCCAGCTCGGGACAGGGGCTCACTGAAGCTTTCTTT	CASSGQGLTEAFF
.	14	TRBD2	TRBJ2-1	TRBV6-6	TGTGCCAGCAGTTACAGGGAGGGTAGCAATGAGCAGTTCTTC	CASSYREGSNEQFF
.	16	TRBD2	TRBJ2-5	TRBV2	TGTGCCAGCAGGAGGACTAGCGGGGCCCGCCAAGAGACCCAGTACTTC	CASRRTSGARQETQYF
.	15	.	TRBJ1-2	TRBV7-3	TGTGCCAGCAGCCTCGGAGGAGGCGATAACTATGGCTACACCTTC	CASSLGGGDNYGYTF
.	14	TRBD1	TRBJ2-7	TRBV7-8	TGTGCCAGCAGCTTAGGGGACAGCACCTACGAGCAGTACTTC	CASSLGDSTYEQYF
.	13	.	TRBJ2-3	TRBV19	TGTGCCAGTAGTATCACACCAACAGATACGCAGTATTTT	CASSITPTDTQYF
once	17	.	TRBJ2-3	TRBV7-9	TGTGCCAGCAGCTTAGCTGCTCTTCGGGGGAGCACAGATACGCAGTATTTT	CASSLAALRGSTDTQYF
.	15	TRBD1	TRBJ1-2	TRBV7-9	TGTGCCAGCATTTTAACAGGGGGATCTAACTATGGCTACACCTTC	CASILTGGSNYGYTF
.	15	.	TRBJ1-5	TRBV19	TGTGCCAGTACCATAGGGGGGGTCGGCAATCAGCCCCAGCATTTT	CASTIGGVGNQPQHF
.	15	TRBD1	TRBJ1-4	TRBV30	TGTGCCTGGAGTGTCCTGCAGGGGGGCGGTGAAAAACTGTTTTTT	CAWSVLQGGGEKLFF
.	16	TRBD1	TRBJ2-7	TRBV29-1	TGCAGCGTTGAAGGAAGTTACAGGGGGTTCTCCTACGAGCAGTACTTC	CSVEGSYRGFSYEQYF
few	14	TRBD1	TRBJ1-4	TRBV6-5	TGTGCCAGCAGGGACAGGGGGCGGGGTGAAAAACTGTTTTTT	CASRDRGRGEKLFF
.	16	TRBD1	TRBJ2-3	TRBV7-9	TGTGCCAGCAGCTCTAACAGGGGTGGACACACAGATACGCAGTATTTT	CASSSNRGGHTDTQYF
.	13	TRBD1	TRBJ1-1	TRBV29-1	TGCAGCGTTGAAAAGGGACAGTCAACTGAAGCTTTCTTT	CSVEKGQSTEAFF
once	14	.	TRBJ1-1	TRBV9	TGTGCCAGCACCCCTGGACAGACTCACACTGAAGCTTTCTTT	CASTPGQTHTEAFF
few	12	.	TRBJ2-7	TRBV29-1	TGCAGCGTTGTTCTAATGAGCCACGAGCAGTACTTC	CSVVLMSHEQYF
.	15	TRBD1	TRBJ2-1	TRBV19	TGTGCCAGTAGTCCGACAGGGGGCCCCTACAATGAGCAGTTCTTC	CASSPTGGPYNEQFF
few	13	TRBD1	TRBJ1-1	TRBV6-5	TGTGCCAGCAGTCGGGGACAGGGGTCTGAAGCTTTCTTT	CASSRGQGSEAFF
.	15	TRBD2	TRBJ2-2	TRBV6-5	TGTGCCATACGAAGGAACAGCGGGAGGGCCGGGGAGCTGTTTTTT	CAIRRNSGRAGELFF
.	13	.	TRBJ2-7	TRBV5-1	TGCGCCAGCAGACCGGACAGCTACTACGAGCAGTACTTC	CASRPDSYYEQYF
.	14	.	TRBJ1-5	TRBV19	TGTGCCAGTAGTATCCAAACAGGGTTGCAGCCCCAGCATTTT	CASSIQTGLQPQHF
.	15	.	TRBJ2-7	TRBV7-6	TGTGCCAGCAGCTTAGAATCCGCGGCGGTCTACGAGCAGTACTTC	CASSLESAAVYEQYF
.	15	.	TRBJ1-5	TRBV6-1	TGTGCCAGCAGTGAAGAGGCAGGGGAGAATCAGCCCCAGCATTTT	CASSEEAGENQPQHF
.	14	.	TRBJ1-1	TRBV18	TGTGCCAGCTCACCCCAGGCGGGGGGCACTGAAGCTTTCTTT	CASSPQAGGTEAFF
.	17	.	TRBJ2-2	TRBV19	TGTGCCAGTAGTGCGATTACAGTTTTCGCCGGCACCGGGGAGCTGTTTTTT	CASSAITVFAGTGELFF
.	15	TRBD1	TRBJ2-5	TRBV6-1	TGTGCCAGCATTTCCTACAGGGGAGCCAGAGAGACCCAGTACTTC	CASISYRGARETQYF
once	13	.	TRBJ2-1	TRBV27	TGTGCCAGCAGTTTTAGCGTCAGCAATGAGCAGTTCTTC	CASSFSVSNEQFF
once	14	TRBD2	TRBJ2-1	TRBV10-3	TGTGCCATCCAGGCGGGACTAGCGGCAAATGAGCAGTTCTTC	CAIQAGLAANEQFF
.	15	.	TRBJ1-4	TRBV7-8	TGTGCCAGCAGCTTCCACCCGGACACGCATGAAAAACTGTTTTTT	CASSFHPDTHEKLFF
.	15	TRBD2	TRBJ2-3	TRBV13	TGTGCCAGCGGCTCGCCGGGACTAGCCACAGATACGCAGTATTTT	CASGSPGLATDTQYF
.	15	TRBD1	TRBJ1-1	TRBV19	TGTGCCAGTAGTGCTCAGGGGGCGTGGAACACTGAAGCTTTCTTT	CASSAQGAWNTEAFF
.	10	.	TRBJ1-1	TRBV11-2	TGTGCCAGCACCAAGAGTTCAGCTTTCTTT	CASTKSSAFF